This TCR beta chain was sequenced during a study of metastatic and nonmetastatic thyroid tumors. TCRdb reprocessed the PCR reads via MiXCR. The sample holds about 16,000 clones, over 25% seen once. This CDR3 spans 13 amino acids. Per the germline V gene, CDR1 is SGHAT and CDR2 is FQNNGV. The V gene lost 1 base and the J gene lost 6 bases, with 9 bases spanning the gap. Thyroid surgery was preceded by no treatment in any patient. The receptor comes from a male donor with papillary thyroid cancer or a benign thyroid nodule (not recorded which). Some clones in this sample may be carry-over from other donors' samples. The sequencing input was tumor tissue. The rearrangement uses TRBV11-2 and TRBJ1-1; maybe TRBD1 (5 bases). CDR3 DNA sequence: TGTGCCAGCAGCTTAGCTGGGGGGGCTGAAGCTTTCTTT. It yields the protein CASSLAGGAEAFF.